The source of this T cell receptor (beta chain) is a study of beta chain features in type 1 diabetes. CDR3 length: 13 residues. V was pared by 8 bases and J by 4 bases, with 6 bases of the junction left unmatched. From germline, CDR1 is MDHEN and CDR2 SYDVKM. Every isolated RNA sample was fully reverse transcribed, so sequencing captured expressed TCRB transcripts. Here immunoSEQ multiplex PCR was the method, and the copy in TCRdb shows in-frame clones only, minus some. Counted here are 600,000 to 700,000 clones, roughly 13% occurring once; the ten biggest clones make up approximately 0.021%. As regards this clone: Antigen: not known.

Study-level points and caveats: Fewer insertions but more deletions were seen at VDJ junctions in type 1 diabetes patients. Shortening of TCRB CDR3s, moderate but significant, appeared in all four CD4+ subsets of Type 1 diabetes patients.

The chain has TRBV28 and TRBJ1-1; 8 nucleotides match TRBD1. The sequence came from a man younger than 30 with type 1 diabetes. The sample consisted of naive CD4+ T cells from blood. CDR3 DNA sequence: TGTGCCAGCGGGTTAACAGGGGGCACTGAAGCTTTCTTT. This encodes CASGLTGGTEAFF. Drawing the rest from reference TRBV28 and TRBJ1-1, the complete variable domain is DVKVTQSSRYLVKRTGEKVFLECVQDMDHENMFWYRQDPGLGLRLIYFSYDVKMKEKGDIPEGYSVSREKKERFSLILESASTNQTSMYLCASGLTGGTEAFFGQGTRLTVV.